The clone carrying this TCR beta chain was seen a few times. Its specificity is unknown. This specimen comes from a study of response to subunit inactivated influenza vaccine. TCRdb analysed the RT-PCR reads with MiXCR anew, one entry per CDR3 protein. In the table there are fewer than 600,000 distinct CDR3 sequences, 6.5% to 8% of which are singletons. CDR3 length equals 14 residues. The V end was cut by 2 bases, the J end by 4 bases, with 9 bases between. Looked up from germline, CDR1 is SGHVS and CDR2 is FNYEAQ. Study results and caveats: Each seasonal influenza vaccination recruits few new T cells, the authors suggested.

The sequence was obtained from a man aged 50-75 years who received an inactivated influenza vaccine. Sequencing was performed on PBMCs from blood, taken around 25 months after vaccination. The chain joins TRBV7-6 to TRBJ1-5, with D hard to call. The CDR3 DNA reads TGTGCCAGCAGCTTAATATCCGGAAATCAGCCCCAGCATTTT. This translates into CASSLISGNQPQHF.